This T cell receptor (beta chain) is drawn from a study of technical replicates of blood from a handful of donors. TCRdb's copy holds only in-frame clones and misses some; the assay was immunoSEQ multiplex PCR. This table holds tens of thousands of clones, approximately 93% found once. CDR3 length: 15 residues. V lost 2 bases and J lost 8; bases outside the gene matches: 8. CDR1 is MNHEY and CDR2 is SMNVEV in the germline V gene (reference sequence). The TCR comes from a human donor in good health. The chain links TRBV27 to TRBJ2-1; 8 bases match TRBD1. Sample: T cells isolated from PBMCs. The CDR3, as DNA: TGTGCCAGCAGTTTAGGGCCAGGGGGCTTGGATGAGCAGTTCTTC. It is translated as CASSLGPGGLDEQFF.